This T cell receptor beta chain was recovered during a study of blood T cells in healthy people across ages. Study-level findings and limits: Percentage of naive T cells showed a strong correlation with TCR beta diversity.

Germline V gives CDR1 DFQATT, CDR2 SNEGSKA (reference sequence). This CDR3 contains 15 residues. Trimming left V 0 bases short and J 1 base short, with 12 bases between. A second about 7 to 11 cycle PCR used barcoded and J-beta primers. TCRdb used MiXCR to reprocess the 5' RACE reads, holding one entry per CDR3 protein. The sample lists fewer than 950,000 distinct CDR3 sequences, roughly 34% occurring once. With respect to this clonotype: Its antigen is not known.

The TCR originated in a man between 18 and 29 years old in good health. Specimen: blood. The chain recombines TRBV20-1 with TRBJ1-1; D gene uncertain. Written as DNA, the CDR3 is TGCAGTGCTAGAGATAGGAAACCTCCGAACACTGAAGCTTTCTTT. Translation: CSARDRKPPNTEAFF.